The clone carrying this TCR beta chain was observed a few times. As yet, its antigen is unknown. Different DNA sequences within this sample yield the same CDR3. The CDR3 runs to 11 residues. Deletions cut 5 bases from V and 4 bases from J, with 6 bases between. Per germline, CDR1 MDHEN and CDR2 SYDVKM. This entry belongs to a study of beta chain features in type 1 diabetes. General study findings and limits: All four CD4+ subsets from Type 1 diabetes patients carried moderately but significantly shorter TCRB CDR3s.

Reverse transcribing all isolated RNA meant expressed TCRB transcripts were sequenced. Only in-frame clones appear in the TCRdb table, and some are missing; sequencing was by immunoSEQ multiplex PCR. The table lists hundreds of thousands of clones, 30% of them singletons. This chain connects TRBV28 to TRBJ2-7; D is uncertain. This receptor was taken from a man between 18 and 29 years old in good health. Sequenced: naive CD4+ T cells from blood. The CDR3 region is CASSLLYEQYF. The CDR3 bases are TGTGCCAGCAGTCTCCTTTACGAGCAGTACTTC. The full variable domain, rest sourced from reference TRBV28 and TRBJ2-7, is DVKVTQSSRYLVKRTGEKVFLECVQDMDHENMFWYRQDPGLGLRLIYFSYDVKMKEKGDIPEGYSVSREKKERFSLILESASTNQTSMYLCASSLLYEQYFGPGTRLTVT.